What follows are 24 T cell receptor beta chains derived from one specimen sequenced in a study of T cell responses to AZD1222 COVID-19 vaccine. This table comes from immunoSEQ multiplex PCR, and its TCRdb copy is limited to in-frame clones, with some not included. Counted here are about 180,000 clones, more than 75% occurring once; the ten biggest clones make up about 25%. Here the sequenced sample was peripheral blood, taken 28 days after the second AZD1222 dose. Receptor source: an adult who received the AZD1222 COVID-19 vaccine.

Comments on this clone: The sample carries other DNA sequences with the same CDR3. V usage is TRBV7-9 and J usage is TRBJ2-7, with D perhaps TRBD1 or TRBD2 (5 bases each). CDR3 size: 14 residues. V was trimmed by 4 bases and J by 2 bases, leaving 12 bases between them. Germline lookup yields CDR1 SEHNR and CDR2 FQNEAQ (reference sequence). CDR3 in amino acids: CASSYGTGTYEQYF. For the CDR3, the DNA is TGTGCCAGCAGCTACGGGACGGGAACCTACGAGCAGTACTTC.

The chain employs TRBV7-2 and TRBJ1-5; no definite D call. Germline CDR1 reads SGHTA; CDR2 reads FQGNSA. The V and J ends lost 0 bases and 0 bases respectively, with 15 bases between them. The CDR3 contains 18 residues. The DNA of the CDR3 is TGTGCCAGCAGCTTAGCGCTAAGTTCAGCCGATAGCAATCAGCCCCAGCATTTT. Protein product: CASSLALSSADSNQPQHF. The full variable domain, with the rest looked up from reference TRBV7-2 and TRBJ1-5, is GAGVSQSPSNKVTEKGKDVELRCDPISGHTALYWYRQSLGQGLEFLIYFQGNSAPDKSGLPSDRFSAERTGGSVSTLTIQRTQQEDSAVYLCASSLALSSADSNQPQHFGDGTRLSIL.

The chain has TRBV24-1 and TRBJ2-5, with D perhaps assigned TRBD1 or TRBD2 (5 bases each). CDR1 and CDR2 from the germline V gene are KGHDR and SFDVKD. CDR3 length: 18 amino acids. Trimming removed 3 bases at V and 5 bases at J, with 24 bases between. The CDR3 sequence is CATSDQQPGTGPGETQYF. The DNA of the CDR3 is TGTGCCACCAGTGATCAACAACCCGGGACGGGTCCTGGGGAGACCCAGTACTTC.

This chain connects TRBV27 to TRBJ2-3; D gene ambiguous. The CDR3 is 13 residues long. V gave up 5 bases and J gave up 0 bases, with 6 bases separating them. CDR1 MNHEY and CDR2 SMNVEV come from the germline V gene (reference sequence). Written as DNA, the CDR3 is TGTGCCAGCAGTGCGTTTAGCACAGATACGCAGTATTTT. It yields the protein CASSAFSTDTQYF.

The CDR3: CASSLTYGGSYEQYF. In DNA, the CDR3 is TGTGCCAGCAGCTTGACCTATGGAGGTTCCTACGAGCAGTACTTC. V gene TRBV7-2 combines with J gene TRBJ2-7, with D tentatively TRBD2 (5 bases). Germline V gene data show CDR1 as SGHTA and CDR2 as FQGNSA. This CDR3 is built from 15 residues. Trimming shortened V by 3 bases and J by 1 base, and 13 bases separated the two germline ends.

V usage is TRBV5-1 and J usage is TRBJ1-1, with a possible D match to TRBD1 (5 bases). Trimming shortened V by 3 bases and J by 1 base, and 13 bases separated the two germline ends. Germline assignment: CDR1 SGHRS and CDR2 YFSETQ. The CDR3 spans 15 residues. The CDR3 is CASSSDYRRNTEAFF. Here the CDR3 DNA reads TGCGCCAGCAGCTCTGACTACAGGAGGAACACTGAAGCTTTCTTT.

V and J are TRBV4-3 and TRBJ2-5; D possibly corresponds to TRBD1 (5 bases). In germline, CDR1 is LGHNA, CDR2 YSLEER. V lost 1 base and J lost 2, with 14 bases in between. This CDR3 comprises 16 residues. CDR3 residues: CASSQAGGAEQETQYF. The CDR3 coding sequence is TGCGCCAGCAGCCAAGCCGGTGGGGCGGAGCAAGAGACCCAGTACTTC.

The chain uses TRBV2 and TRBJ2-7, with D perhaps TRBD1 (5 bases). The V and J ends lost 9 bases and 5 bases respectively, with 14 bases between them. This CDR3 spans 12 amino acids. The germline V gene has CDR1 SNHLY and CDR2 FYNNEI. CDR3 sequence reads: CASGAEGDEQYF. The DNA for the CDR3 is TGTGCCAGTGGGGCAGAAGGAGACGAGCAGTACTTC.

A remark on this clone: This CDR3 is also generated by other DNA sequences in the sample. The chain has TRBV19 and TRBJ1-4, with 7 bases that match TRBD1. The V segment lost 3 bases and the J segment 3 bases; nucleotides outside the gene matches: 1. Germline V lookup: CDR1 LNHDA, CDR2 SQIVND (reference sequence). This CDR3 region has 14 residues. In DNA form, the CDR3 reads TGTGCCAGTAGTATCGGGACAGCTAATGAAAAACTGTTTTTT. Amino acids: CASSIGTANEKLFF.

The rearrangement links TRBV6-5 to TRBJ2-7; D possibly corresponds to TRBD2 (6 bases). V lost 7 bases and J lost 5, with 15 bases in between. This CDR3 spans 13 amino acids. The germline V gene has CDR1 MNHEY and CDR2 SVGAGI. The CDR3, as DNA: TGTGCCAGCACCGAGCGGAGGGACGACGAGCAGTACTTC. Its translation: CASTERRDDEQYF.

This clone was detected a few times. The chain uses TRBV10-3 and TRBJ1-1; TRBD1 aligns across 9 bases. The CDR3 length is 13 residues. V lost 3 bases and J lost 6; bases outside the gene matches: 2. Germline-derived CDR1 and CDR2 are ENHRY and SYGVKD. CDR3: CAISDRDRAEAFF. Here the CDR3 DNA reads TGTGCCATCAGTGACCGGGACAGGGCTGAAGCTTTCTTT.

The chain carries TRBV7-2 and TRBJ1-2; D remains unclear. The germline CDR1 and CDR2 sequences are SGHTA and FQGNSA. The CDR3 covers 12 residues. The ends were cut back, 0 bases at V and 6 bases at J, with 5 bases in the middle. CDR3 protein: CASSLASDGYTF. The CDR3 coding sequence is TGTGCCAGCAGCTTAGCCAGCGATGGCTACACCTTC.

The genes are TRBV4-2 and TRBJ2-7; D assignment may be TRBD1 or TRBD2 (5 bases each). In germline, CDR1 is LGHNA, CDR2 YNFKEQ. The CDR3 runs 18 residues. Trimming took 2 bases from V and 0 from J, leaving 20 bases between them. CDR3 DNA: TGTGCCAGCAGCCAACTGAGTGGGGGACCCGGCAGCTCCTACGAGCAGTACTTC. Translated: CASSQLSGGPGSSYEQYF.

This sequence joins TRBV21-1 and TRBJ2-7; TRBD1 reflects the table's D call only, with no check against the DNA. TRBV21-1 is a recognized pseudogene. The CDR3 has 14 amino acids. The CDR3 bases are TGTGCCAGCAGCCTGTCATTGGGTACAGTGGAGCAGTACTTC. Residues: CASSLSLGTVEQYF.

The V gene is TRBV6-2 or TRBV6-3, the J gene TRBJ1-5; D ambiguous. This CDR3 has 16 residues. V lost 1 base and J lost 6, with 16 bases in between. Germline CDR1 and CDR2: MNHEY and SVGEGT. CDR3 loop: CASSYYVPGPSQPQHF. CDR3 DNA: TGTGCCAGCAGTTACTATGTGCCCGGACCGAGTCAGCCCCAGCATTTT.

V usage is TRBV28 and J usage is TRBJ2-7; possibly TRBD1 or TRBD2 for D (5 bases each). In germline, CDR1 is MDHEN, CDR2 SYDVKM. This CDR3 spans 15 amino acids. Deletions cut 5 bases from V and 4 bases from J, with 18 bases between. Here the CDR3 reads CASSPPGTGFYEQYF. The CDR3 DNA sequence: TGTGCCAGCAGTCCACCGGGGACCGGGTTTTACGAGCAGTACTTC.

The V and J genes are TRBV4-1 and TRBJ2-7, with D hard to call. The CDR3 is 14 residues long. The V gene lost 0 bases and the J gene lost 2 bases, with 8 bases spanning the gap. Germline V gene data show CDR1 as MGHRA and CDR2 as YSYEKL. The CDR3, as DNA: TGCGCCAGCAGCCAAGAAGGATCAACCTACGAGCAGTACTTC. Its translation: CASSQEGSTYEQYF.

This rearrangement joins TRBV4-3 to TRBJ2-2; D remains unclear. V gave up 1 base and J gave up 3 bases, with 18 bases separating them. CDR1 and CDR2 (germline): LGHNA, YSLEER. This CDR3 contains 18 residues. CDR3 protein: CASSQASGWYRDTGELFF. CDR3 DNA sequence: TGCGCCAGCAGCCAAGCGTCAGGCTGGTATCGGGACACCGGGGAGCTGTTTTTT.

V gene TRBV19 combines with J gene TRBJ2-1; D gene ambiguous. This CDR3 comprises 14 residues. The V gene's germline CDR1 is LNHDA and CDR2 SQIVND (reference sequence). The ends were cut back, 6 bases at V and 8 bases at J, with 17 bases in the middle. The CDR3 region has the DNA TGTGCCAGTAGCCGCCGGAGAGTAACGGATGAGCAGTTCTTC. Amino acids: CASSRRRVTDEQFF.

The chain is built from TRBV3-1 (or the pseudogene TRBV3-2) and TRBJ1-1; 7 bases agree with TRBD1. The J segment lost 3 bases and the V segment lost 1 base, leaving 2 bases of the junction unmatched. The V gene's germline CDR1 is LGHDT and CDR2 YNNKEL (reference sequence). The length of the CDR3 is 14 residues. The CDR3 protein is CASSQVTGDTEAFF. CDR3 sequence (DNA): TGTGCCAGCAGCCAAGTCACAGGGGACACTGAAGCTTTCTTT.

The chain links TRBV7-3 to TRBJ2-7; perhaps D is TRBD1 or TRBD2 (5 bases each). Between the trimmed V and J ends, which lost 3 bases and 0 bases, there was a span of 9 bases. Germline CDR1 SGHTA, CDR2 FQGTGA. This CDR3 spans 14 amino acids. Written as DNA, the CDR3 is TGTGCCAGCAGCTTCGACGGGACCTCCTACGAGCAGTACTTC. It yields the protein CASSFDGTSYEQYF.

A single count supports this clone. The chain recombines TRBV20-1 with TRBJ2-3; 11 bases agree with TRBD2. The length of the CDR3 is 17 residues. The germline V gene encodes CDR1 DFQATT and CDR2 SNEGSKA (reference sequence). The J segment lost 6 bases and the V segment lost 3 bases, leaving 14 bases of the junction unmatched. Here the CDR3 reads CSASLLAGGRAGDTQYF. As DNA, the CDR3 is TGCAGTGCTAGTTTGTTAGCGGGAGGGAGAGCCGGGGATACGCAGTATTTT.

The chain links TRBV6-5 to TRBJ2-1; TRBD2 matches at 8 bases. V dropped 2 bases and J dropped 8; count of bases not matched to a gene: 11. The CDR3 covers 16 residues. Per germline, CDR1 MNHEY and CDR2 SVGAGI. The DNA of the CDR3 is TGTGCCAGCAGTTACGGGAGCGGGGGAGTTATTCATGAGCAGTTCTTC. Protein product: CASSYGSGGVIHEQFF.

The chain couples TRBV5-1 to TRBJ2-1; 13 bases align to TRBD2. The CDR3 is made up of 14 amino acids. The trim removed 4 bases at V and 9 bases at J, leaving 4 bases unmatched. Germline V lookup: CDR1 SGHRS, CDR2 YFSETQ. CDR3 sequence: CASSAGLAGPEQFF. The CDR3 coding sequence is TGCGCCAGCAGCGCGGGACTAGCGGGGCCTGAGCAGTTCTTC. The full variable domain, completed using reference TRBV5-1 and TRBJ2-1, is KAGVTQTPRYLIKTRGQQVTLSCSPISGHRSVSWYQQTPGQGLQFLFEYFSETQRNKGNFPGRFSGRQFSNSRSEMNVSTLELGDSALYLCASSAGLAGPEQFFGPGTRLTVL.